This paragraph reports one T cell receptor beta chain. The data are from a study of early T cells in non-severe SARS-CoV-2 infection. From the 5' RACE reads, TCRdb called clonotypes with MiXCR, one entry per CDR3 protein. Among over 50,000 distinct CDR3 sequences listed, 15% were seen once. CDR3 length: 11 residues. The germline gives CDR1 SGHDT, CDR2 YYEEEE. The input for sequencing was whole blood, taken at baseline. The source of this sequence is an adult who was a healthcare worker with PCR-confirmed SARS-CoV-2 infection or an uninfected control (not recorded which). The V and J genes are TRBV5-6 and TRBJ2-3; D is perhaps TRBD1 (5 bases). The CDR3 sequence is CAVRVADTQYF. In nucleotides, the CDR3 is TGTGCGGTCAGGGTTGCAGATACGCAGTATTTT.